The entry below describes one T cell receptor (beta chain). Its binding antigen is unknown. No qualities accompany the bases; no much larger clone lies one base away. The data originate from a study of vaccination and CD4 T cells after COVID-19 (dated 2022 in TCRdb). Notes on the research overall: The convalescent cohort included six males and four females, with two Hispanic individuals, seven Caucasians, two Asians and one multiracial person. Two doses of either the Pfizer-BioNTech BNT162b2 vaccine (n=8) or the Moderna mRNA-1273 vaccine (n=2) were administered to participants. Post-COVID blood samples from convalescent patients were collected a median of about 100 days after diagnosis, with a range of 35 to 161 days. Post-vaccine blood samples were taken a median of around 68 days after the second vaccine dose, with a range of 14 to 241 days. For stimulating the cultures, overlapping spike peptide pools were used, derived from SARS-CoV-2 as well as from the common cold coronaviruses HCoV-NL63, HCoV-OC43 and HCoV-229E. As controls, cultures received a CEFX viral epitope pool (the positive control), an HIV-1 Nef peptide pool (the negative control), or no peptide at all. The spike-specific CD4+ TCR repertoire was compared before and after mRNA vaccination in over nine COVID-19 convalescent patients and a handful of infection-naive healthy vaccine recipients.

General study outcomes and caveats: Among convalescent patients, a median about 90% of the SARS-CoV-2-reactive clones seen after vaccination appeared only after vaccination, which suggests priming specific to the vaccine. Nearly all vaccine-specific clones in convalescent patients (304 of 307) were mono-reactive for SARS-CoV-2 spike rather than cross-reactive with common cold coronaviruses. Only a relatively small number of convalescent patients were included in the study, and early timepoints following natural infection were not analyzed. An increase in the median number of SARS-CoV-2-reactive clonotypes from some 20 after infection to roughly 36 after vaccination was observed, but the change was not found to be significant.

Inclusive of the bounding cysteine and phenylalanine, the CDR3 is 13 residues long. Only the CDR3 DNA stays, 39 bases, in frame from base 1. CDR1 SNHLY and CDR2 FYNNEI are derived from the germline V gene. V is cut by 8 bases and J by 7 bases, and the space between the germline ends is 17 bases. This specimen's treatment or condition label, interpreted: roughly 11-day PBMC culture with coronavirus spike peptide pools or control peptides (ViraFEST assay). To expand antigen-specific T cells with peptide pools and then pick out the expanded clonotypes through TCR sequencing, the study relied on the ViraFEST assay. Negative nucleocapsid antibody tests before and after vaccination confirmed that the healthy vaccine recipients had no prior SARS-CoV-2 infection. Each well held millions of PBMCs cultured in IMDM containing roughly 5% human AB serum and approximately 9.8 IU/ml IL-2, with roughly 10 ug/ml peptide pools added. Half of the culture medium was replaced with fresh IL-2-containing medium on days 3 and 7. CD4+ T cells were isolated after around 11 days of culture through negative selection using the EasySep CD4+ T cell isolation kit. PBMCs were separated from whole blood using Ficoll-Paque Plus gradient centrifugation and then either used fresh or cryopreserved at -140C. Each culture condition was generally run in triplicate wells.

To prepare the library, PCR was applied. DNA from cultured CD4+ T cells was subjected to TCR sequencing with the Oncomine TCR Beta short-read assay at the Johns Hopkins FTIC core. The QIAamp micro DNA kit was used to extract genomic DNA from the cultured CD4+ T cells. The Oncomine TCR Beta libraries from cultured CD4+ T cells were pooled using unique dual indexes and then sequenced on an Illumina iSeq 100. The source study handled its data this way. Non-productive sequences were removed, and CDR3s that did not start with C, did not end with F or W, or were shorter than 7 amino acids were discarded. Antigen-specific clonotypes were identified with the MANAFEST web application by comparing peptide-stimulated wells with reference and other culture wells. An FDR below 0.05, an odds ratio above 5, and a productive frequency above 0.1% in at least two of three replicate wells were required for clones to be considered positive. A clonotype was classed as cross-reactive if the clonotype showed significant expansion both in SARS-CoV-2 spike wells and in at least one common cold coronavirus spike condition. CDR3 homology was assessed with Levenshtein distances (stringdist) and unrooted phylogenetic trees (ape) in R version 3.6.1. The raw public data were reprocessed by TCRdb itself: fastp quality trimming at Q25, MiXCR clonotype calling, in-frame beta chains only. All rows with the same CDR3 protein become a single entry with the most common DNA and genes. TCRdb's processing, not the authors', yielded these V and J calls. For this sample there are 9,900 or so distinct CDR3 sequences; about 27% appear just once. The ten biggest clones cover 40% to 55% of the sample.

The sequencing used CD4+ T cells from blood, cultured in vitro, collected before SARS-CoV-2 vaccination. The sequence joins TRBV2 to TRBJ1-2; D gene: possibly TRBD1, on 6 matching bases. The TCR sequence derives from a human donor who received a COVID-19 vaccine. The CDR3 protein sequence reads: CASGGGRPGGYTF. The nucleotide sequence reads as follows: TGTGCCAGCGGGGGGGGCCGGCCCGGTGGCTACACCTTC.